The 22 T cell receptor beta chains below all came from one sample that was sequenced in a study of T cell repertoires in aging, cancer and after chemotherapy (dated by TCRdb to between 2018 and 2021). The sample was run on an Illumina MiSeq. Rearranged TRB sequences spanning V, D and J segments were amplified in a multiplex touch-down PCR with a mixed TRB-A/B primer pool. TCRdb applied fastp at Q25 and MiXCR to the public reads, then kept only in-frame beta chains. Rows with one shared CDR3 protein collapse into an entry with the most common genes and DNA. This sample holds over a thousand distinct CDR3 sequences; more than 15% were observed only once. 17% of the sample is held by the ten biggest clonotypes. Genomic DNA extracted from peripheral blood, rather than sorted cells or RNA, was used as the source for amplification of TCR beta rearrangements. The sample consisted of blood. These receptors came from a human donor with a solid tumor.

CDR3 bases: TGTGCCAGCAGTGCTATGTTTCGCGCCTCCTACGAGCAGTACTTC. Its protein product is CASSAMFRASYEQYF. The chain joins TRBV28 to TRBJ2-7, with D unresolved. Germline lookup yields CDR1 MDHEN and CDR2 SYDVKM. V dropped 5 bases and J dropped 0 bases, with 14 bases sitting between them. The CDR3 consists of 15 residues.

By sample share, this clonotype is large. This chain joins TRBV29-1 and TRBJ2-7; D possibly uses TRBD1 or TRBD2 (7 bases each). The ends were cut back, 7 bases at V and 2 bases at J, with 15 bases in the middle. Germline loops: CDR1 SQVTM, CDR2 ANQGSEA. The CDR3 loop spans 13 amino acids. CDR3 bases: TGCAGCGGGGGGGGCCAGGGGGCCTACGAGCAGTACTTC. Its protein product is CSGGGQGAYEQYF.

V and J are TRBV9 and TRBJ2-3; the D is unclear. V was cut by 0 bases and J by 0 bases, with 5 bases left in between. This CDR3 spans 14 amino acids. CDR1 SGDLS and CDR2 YYNGEE come from the germline V gene. The CDR3 DNA follows: TGTGCCAGCAGCGTAGCGGGTAGCACAGATACGCAGTATTTT. Its protein product is CASSVAGSTDTQYF.

This clonotype has only a few counts. V and J are TRBV20-1 and TRBJ1-1; weak D call: TRBD1 (5 bases). The length of the CDR3 is 14 residues. V was pared by 5 bases and J by 0 bases, with 13 bases between. Germline CDR1 is DFQATT and CDR2 is SNEGSKA (reference sequence). The CDR3 bases are TGCAGTGCTGCCCAGGGCAGCCTGAACACTGAAGCTTTCTTT. Translating gives CSAAQGSLNTEAFF.

By share, this clonotype counts as large. This chain joins TRBV6-5 and TRBJ2-7; D may be TRBD1 (5 bases). Trimming stripped 8 bases from V and 3 bases from J, with 14 bases between. Germline values: CDR1 MNHEY, CDR2 SVGAGI. There are 13 residues in the CDR3. CDR3 sequence (DNA): TGTGCCAGCCAAAAGGGGATTGACTACGAGCAGTACTTC. It translates to CASQKGIDYEQYF.

This clonotype is large in the sample. J is TRBJ2-1 and V is TRBV19; a weak D match, TRBD2 (5 bases). The CDR3 consists of 14 residues. V was pared by 6 bases and J by 0 bases, with 9 bases between. Germline values: CDR1 LNHDA, CDR2 SQIVND (reference sequence). In DNA form, the CDR3 reads TGTGCCAGTAGAAACGGGAACTCCTACAATGAGCAGTTCTTC. Amino acids: CASRNGNSYNEQFF.

Note on this clonotype: A read error may be the cause here, since a much bigger clone is one base away. The CDR3 does not close with the conserved phenylalanine or tryptophan, likely indicating a read error. This chain joins TRBV6-1 and TRBJ2-7; D may be TRBD1 (5 bases). Germline V gene data show CDR1 as MNHNS and CDR2 as SASEGT. The CDR3 sequence is 12 residues long. The CDR3: CASCDSTYEQYL. The CDR3 coding sequence is TGTGCCAGCTGTGACAGCACCTACGAGCAGTACCTC.

Worth noting for this clonotype: Being one base from a much bigger clone, this may be a read error. The chain has TRBV27 and TRBJ1-2; tentatively, D is TRBD1 (6 bases). The CDR3 is 13 amino acids. Germline CDR1 and CDR2: MNHEY and SMNVEV (reference sequence). The CDR3 DNA is TGTGCCTGCAGTTTTTGGCAGGGGATTGGCTACACCTTC. Residues: CACSFWQGIGYTF.

This clonotype is deemed large. V is TRBV29-1 and J is TRBJ2-7; D unresolved. CDR1 and CDR2 from the germline V gene are SQVTM and ANQGSEA. This CDR3 has 12 residues. Between the trimmed V and J ends, which lost 4 bases and 3 bases, there was a span of 10 bases. Here the CDR3 reads CSVAKSVYEQYF. The CDR3 DNA sequence: TGCAGCGTTGCCAAATCCGTCTACGAGCAGTACTTC.

This clonotype ranks as large. CDR3: CASRSSYNSPLHF. Here the CDR3 DNA reads TGTGCCAGCAGGAGCTCCTATAATTCACCCCTCCACTTT. The V call is TRBV27, the J call TRBJ1-6; D call uncertain. Trimming shortened V by 6 bases and J by 0 bases, and 3 bases separated the two germline ends. The CDR3 length is 13 residues. Germline assignment: CDR1 MNHEY and CDR2 SMNVEV (reference sequence).

This clonotype has more than one count but fewer than ten. This chain links TRBV20-1 with TRBJ1-5, with TRBD1 as a possible D gene (5 bases). The CDR3 has 12 amino acids. The V gene lost 6 bases and the J gene lost 7 bases, with 13 bases spanning the gap. In germline, CDR1 is DFQATT, CDR2 SNEGSKA (reference sequence). CDR3 DNA sequence: TGCAGTGCCCAGCGAGGGGCGCAGCCCCAGCATTTT. Amino acids: CSAQRGAQPQHF.

V is TRBV10-3 and J is TRBJ2-2, with D possibly being TRBD2 (7 bases). CDR1 and CDR2 (germline): ENHRY, SYGVKD. The CDR3 totals 14 residues. The V end was cut by 8 bases, the J end by 0 bases, with 10 bases between. In DNA form, the CDR3 reads TGTGCCATCTGGGAGGGGGCGAACACCGGGGAGCTGTTTTTT. It translates to CAIWEGANTGELFF.

This clonotype was counted only a few times. The V gene is TRBV20-1, the J gene TRBJ2-1; 11 positions agree with TRBD2. The V segment lost 5 bases and the J segment 3 bases; nucleotides outside the gene matches: 9. The CDR3 has 16 residues. Per germline, CDR1 DFQATT and CDR2 SNEGSKA (reference sequence). CDR3 DNA sequence: TGCAGTGCTGAGGAAACTAGCGGGGGACGCTACAATGAGCAGTTCTTC. Its protein product is CSAEETSGGRYNEQFF.

This clonotype is medium-sized within its sample. This chain joins TRBV20-1 and TRBJ1-4; 12 bases are shared with TRBD1. This CDR3 is built from 13 residues. Per the germline V gene, CDR1 is DFQATT and CDR2 is SNEGSKA (reference sequence). The J segment lost 8 bases and the V segment lost 4 bases, leaving 2 bases of the junction unmatched. CDR3 coding DNA: TGCAGTGCTACCGGGACAGGGGGCGAAAAACTGTTTTTT. Its protein product is CSATGTGGEKLFF.

This chain joins TRBV30 and TRBJ1-4, with D hard to call. CDR3 length: 12 residues. CDR1 GTSNPN and CDR2 SVGIG come from the germline V gene (reference sequence). Trimming shortened V by 1 base and J by 8 bases, and 8 bases separated the two germline ends. The CDR3 DNA reads as TGTGCCTGGAGTGAATTGAGGGAAAAACTGTTTTTT. It encodes CAWSELREKLFF.

V usage is TRBV5-1 and J usage is TRBJ2-5; D is unclear. The germline V and J ends were trimmed by 2 bases and 7 bases, with 6 bases remaining between them. Looked up from germline, CDR1 is SGHRS and CDR2 is YFSETQ. This CDR3 is built from 11 residues. This CDR3 is CASSFDMTQYF. CDR3 nucleotide sequence: TGCGCCAGCAGCTTTGACATGACCCAGTACTTC.

The V gene is TRBV7-3, the J gene TRBJ1-2, with a possible D match to TRBD1 (5 bases). The ends were cut back, 5 bases at V and 6 bases at J, with 7 bases in the middle. Looked up from germline, CDR1 is SGHTA and CDR2 is FQGTGA. This CDR3 is built from 11 residues. CDR3 in amino acids: CASSAGDGYTF. The CDR3 region has the DNA TGTGCCAGCAGCGCGGGGGATGGCTACACCTTC.

A few counts support this clonotype. The V call is TRBV7-3, the J call TRBJ2-7, with D perhaps assigned TRBD1 or TRBD2 (5 bases each). The V end was cut by 5 bases, the J end by 3 bases, with 17 bases between. This CDR3 contains 15 residues. The germline V gene has CDR1 SGHTA and CDR2 FQGTGA. CDR3 in amino acids: CASSATSGRGYEQYF. The CDR3 bases are TGTGCCAGCAGCGCCACTAGTGGAAGGGGCTACGAGCAGTACTTC.

The chain uses TRBV15 and TRBJ1-3, with 8 nucleotides matching TRBD1. Looked up from germline, CDR1 is LNHNV and CDR2 is YYDKDF (reference sequence). The CDR3 is 16 residues long. The V segment lost 5 bases and the J segment 4 bases; nucleotides outside the gene matches: 10. CDR3 nucleotides: TGTGCCACCAGCGACCCCCAGGGGGCAAAGGGAAACACCATATATTTT. This translates into CATSDPQGAKGNTIYF.

The rearrangement uses TRBV10-3 and TRBJ2-2; 7 nucleotides agree with TRBD1. This CDR3 is built from 16 residues. J gave up 1 base and V 6 bases, and 8 bases lay outside the gene matches. Germline V gene sequence: CDR1 ENHRY, CDR2 SYGVKD. This CDR3 is CAIRPKGAQNTGELFF. The CDR3 DNA sequence: TGTGCCATCAGACCTAAGGGGGCCCAGAACACCGGGGAGCTGTTTTTT.

The J gene is TRBJ1-2, the V gene TRBV5-1, with D maybe TRBD1 (5 bases). This CDR3 has 14 residues. V was clipped by 2 bases and J by 8 bases, with 16 bases between them. The V gene's germline CDR1 is SGHRS and CDR2 YFSETQ. The CDR3 protein is CASSLGEEVYGYTF. The CDR3 DNA reads as TGCGCCAGCAGCTTAGGGGAAGAGGTCTACGGCTACACCTTC.

Only a few counts were recorded for this clonotype. The V call is TRBV20-1, the J call TRBJ2-3; 15 bases line up with TRBD2. After removal of 5 bases from V and 3 bases from J, the junction contained 6 bases not matched to a gene. Germline V gene data show CDR1 as DFQATT and CDR2 as SNEGSKA (reference sequence). The CDR3 sequence is 16 residues long. CDR3 sequence reads: CSAAGLAGGLTDTQYF. The CDR3 coding sequence is TGCAGTGCTGCTGGACTAGCGGGGGGGCTGACAGATACGCAGTATTTT.